This TCR beta chain was found in a study of cytomegalovirus exposure and HLA in healthy donors. Background on the study: Unique TCRs numbering roughly 85 million, obtained from HLA-typed donors, made up an early data release. For the 300 to 450 genotyped donors, over 80% fell within the Caucasian-associated ancestry cluster. Broader study findings: Earlier results showed most TCR beta V segments being productive about 90% or about 30% of the time.

In nominal health when sampled, donors likely had unrecorded immune exposures nonetheless. PCR primers comprised 60 Vbeta and 13 Jbeta primers. Some clones are missing from TCRdb's copy, which holds only in-frame ones; the method was immunoSEQ multiplex PCR. Of approximately 130,000 clones in the sample, more than 70% were seen once. CDR3 length: 14 amino acids. CDR1 is SGHRS, CDR2 YFSETQ, per germline. The V end was cut by 1 base, the J end by 0 bases, with 7 bases between. Comments on this clone: Antigen specificity is unknown. Additional DNA sequences in this sample encode the identical CDR3.

The TCR originated in a woman aged 25 to 39 in good health and CMV-seropositive. Sequenced sample: PBMCs. The chain couples TRBV5-1 to TRBJ1-1; D is undetermined. The CDR3: CASSLTGMNTEAFF. The CDR3 region has the DNA TGCGCCAGCAGCTTGACGGGTATGAACACTGAAGCTTTCTTT.